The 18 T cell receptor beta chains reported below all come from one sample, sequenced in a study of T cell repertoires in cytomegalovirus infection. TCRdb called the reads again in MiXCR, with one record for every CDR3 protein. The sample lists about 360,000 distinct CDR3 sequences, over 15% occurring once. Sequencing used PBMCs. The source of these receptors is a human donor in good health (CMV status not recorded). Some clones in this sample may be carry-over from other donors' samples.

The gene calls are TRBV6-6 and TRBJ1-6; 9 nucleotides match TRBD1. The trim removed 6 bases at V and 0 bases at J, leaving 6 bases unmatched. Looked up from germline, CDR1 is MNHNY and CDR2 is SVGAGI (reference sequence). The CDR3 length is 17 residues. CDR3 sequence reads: CASRGTGSSSYNSPLHF. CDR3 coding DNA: TGTGCCAGCAGGGGGACAGGGTCCAGCTCCTATAATTCACCCCTCCACTTT.

Written as DNA, the CDR3 is TGTGCCATCAGGGGGGACAGGGGCCAGAACACTGAAGCTTTCTTT. Translation: CAIRGDRGQNTEAFF. The J gene is TRBJ1-1, the V gene TRBV10-3; 10 positions match TRBD1. Germline V CDR1 and CDR2: ENHRY, SYGVKD. V shed 6 bases and J 1 base; nucleotides not matched to a gene: 5. This CDR3 region has 15 residues.

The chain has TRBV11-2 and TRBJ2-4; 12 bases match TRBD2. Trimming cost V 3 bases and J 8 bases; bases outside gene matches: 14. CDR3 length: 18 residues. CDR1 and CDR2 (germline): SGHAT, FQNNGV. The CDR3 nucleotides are TGTGCCAGCAGCTTCGGCCCCCTAGCGGGAGGGAGGAAACACATTCAGTACTTC. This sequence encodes CASSFGPLAGGRKHIQYF. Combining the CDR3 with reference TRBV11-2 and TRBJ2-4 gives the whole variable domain EAGVAQSPRYKIIEKRQSVAFWCNPISGHATLYWYQQILGQGPKLLIQFQNNGVVDDSQLPKDRFSAERLKGVDSTLKIQPAKLEDSAVYLCASSFGPLAGGRKHIQYFGAGTRLSVL.

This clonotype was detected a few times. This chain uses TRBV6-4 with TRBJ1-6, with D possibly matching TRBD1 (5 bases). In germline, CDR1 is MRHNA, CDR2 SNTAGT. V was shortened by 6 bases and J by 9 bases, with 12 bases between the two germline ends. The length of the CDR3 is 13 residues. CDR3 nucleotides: TGTGCCAGCAGCACCACCGGGGGTTCACCCCTCCACTTT. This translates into CASSTTGGSPLHF.

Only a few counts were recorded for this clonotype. CDR3 loop: CASSRDTPYLWTEAFF. The CDR3 nucleotides read TGTGCCAGCAGCCGGGACACTCCCTACCTCTGGACTGAAGCTTTCTTT. The chain has TRBV12-3 or TRBV12-4 and TRBJ1-1; D is possibly TRBD1 (6 bases). Trimming took 6 bases from V and 5 from J, leaving 22 bases between them. This CDR3 region has 16 residues.

CDR3 nucleotides: TGTGCCAGTAGTATCAGGGCAGTTCGGAATGAGCAGTTCTTC. This encodes CASSIRAVRNEQFF. This sequence joins TRBV19 and TRBJ2-1; possible D gene TRBD1, 5 bases. V lost 3 bases and J 7 bases, leaving 13 bases between the germline ends. The V gene's germline CDR1 is LNHDA and CDR2 SQIVND (reference sequence). This CDR3 has 14 residues.

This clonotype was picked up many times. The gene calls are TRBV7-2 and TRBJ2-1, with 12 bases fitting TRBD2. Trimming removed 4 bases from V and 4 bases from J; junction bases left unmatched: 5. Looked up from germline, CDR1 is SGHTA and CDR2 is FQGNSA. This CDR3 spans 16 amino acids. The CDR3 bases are TGTGCCAGCAGCTCTGGACTAGCGGGACATTACAATGAGCAGTTCTTC. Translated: CASSSGLAGHYNEQFF.

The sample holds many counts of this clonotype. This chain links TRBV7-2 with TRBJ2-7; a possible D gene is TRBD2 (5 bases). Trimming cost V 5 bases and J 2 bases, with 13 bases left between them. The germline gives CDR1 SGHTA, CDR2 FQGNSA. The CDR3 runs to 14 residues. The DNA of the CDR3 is TGTGCCAGCAGCCCAGCGGTATCTACCTACGAGCAGTACGTC. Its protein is CASSPAVSTYEQYV.

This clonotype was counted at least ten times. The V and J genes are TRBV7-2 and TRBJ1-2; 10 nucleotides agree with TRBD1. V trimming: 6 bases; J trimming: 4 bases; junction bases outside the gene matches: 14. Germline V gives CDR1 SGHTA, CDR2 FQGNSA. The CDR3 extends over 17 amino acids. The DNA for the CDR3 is TGTGCCAGCAGTAGAGGACAGGGGGGTAGCCTAAGCTATGGCTACACCTTC. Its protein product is CASSRGQGGSLSYGYTF.

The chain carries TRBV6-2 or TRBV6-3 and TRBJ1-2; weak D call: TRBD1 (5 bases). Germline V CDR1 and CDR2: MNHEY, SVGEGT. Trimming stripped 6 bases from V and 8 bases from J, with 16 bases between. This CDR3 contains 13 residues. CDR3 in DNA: TGTGCCAGCAGATCAAGCACCAGGGAGGGCTACACCTTC. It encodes CASRSSTREGYTF.

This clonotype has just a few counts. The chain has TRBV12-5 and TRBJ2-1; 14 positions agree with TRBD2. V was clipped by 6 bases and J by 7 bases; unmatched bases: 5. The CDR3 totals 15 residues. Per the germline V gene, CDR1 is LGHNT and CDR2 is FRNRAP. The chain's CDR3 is CASGPGLAGVNEQFF. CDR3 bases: TGTGCTAGTGGCCCGGGACTAGCGGGAGTTAATGAGCAGTTCTTC.

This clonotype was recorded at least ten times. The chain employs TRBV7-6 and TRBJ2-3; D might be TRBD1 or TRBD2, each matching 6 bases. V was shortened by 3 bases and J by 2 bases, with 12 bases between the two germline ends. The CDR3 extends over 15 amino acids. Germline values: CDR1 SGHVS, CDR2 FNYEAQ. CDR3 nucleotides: TGTGCCAGCAGCTTCGGGGGCTCTGTCACAGATACGCAGTATTTT. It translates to CASSFGGSVTDTQYF.

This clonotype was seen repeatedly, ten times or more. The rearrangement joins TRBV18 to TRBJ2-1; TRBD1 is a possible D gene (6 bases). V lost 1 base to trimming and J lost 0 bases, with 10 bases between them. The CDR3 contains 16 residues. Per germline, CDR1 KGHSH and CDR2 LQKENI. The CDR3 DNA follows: TGTGCCAGCTCACCACAAGCGGACAGCTCCTACAATGAGCAGTTCTTC. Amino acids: CASSPQADSSYNEQFF. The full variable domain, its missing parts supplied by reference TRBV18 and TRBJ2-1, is NAGVMQNPRHLVRRRGQEARLRCSPMKGHSHVYWYRQLPEEGLKFMVYLQKENIIDESGMPKERFSAEFPKEGPSILRIQQVVRGDSAAYFCASSPQADSSYNEQFFGPGTRLTVL.

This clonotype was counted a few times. The DNA of the CDR3 is TGTGCCAGCAGCCACAACACCGAGCGGTATCAGCCCCAGCATTTT. Translated, it gives CASSHNTERYQPQHF. The chain joins TRBV6-2 or TRBV6-3 to TRBJ1-5; D remains ambiguous. This CDR3 is 15 amino acids long. In germline, CDR1 is MNHEY, CDR2 SVGEGT. With 6 bases removed from V and 5 bases from J, the gap between germline ends came to 17 bases.

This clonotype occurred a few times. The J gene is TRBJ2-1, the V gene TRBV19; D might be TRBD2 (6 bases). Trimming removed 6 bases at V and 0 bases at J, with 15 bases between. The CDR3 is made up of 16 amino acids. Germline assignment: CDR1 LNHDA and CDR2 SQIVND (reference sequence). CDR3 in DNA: TGTGCCAGTAGGGGACTGTCGGAGGGCTCCTACAATGAGCAGTTCTTC. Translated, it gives CASRGLSEGSYNEQFF. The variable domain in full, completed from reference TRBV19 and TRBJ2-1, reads DGGITQSPKYLFRKEGQNVTLSCEQNLNHDAMYWYRQDPGQGLRLIYYSQIVNDFQKGDIAEGYSVSREKKESFPLTVTSAQKNPTAFYLCASRGLSEGSYNEQFFGPGTRLTVL.

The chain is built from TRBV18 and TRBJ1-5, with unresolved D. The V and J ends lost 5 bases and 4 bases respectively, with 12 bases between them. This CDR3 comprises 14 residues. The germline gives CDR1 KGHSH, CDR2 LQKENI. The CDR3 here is CASSAGSPNQPQHF. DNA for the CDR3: TGTGCCAGCTCAGCCGGGAGTCCAAATCAGCCCCAGCATTTT.

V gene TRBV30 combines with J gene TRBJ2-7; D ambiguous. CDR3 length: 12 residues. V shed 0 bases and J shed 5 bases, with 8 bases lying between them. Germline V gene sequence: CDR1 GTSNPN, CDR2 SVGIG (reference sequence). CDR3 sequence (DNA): TGTGCCTGGAGTGTAATCGGCGACGAGCAGTACTTC. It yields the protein CAWSVIGDEQYF.

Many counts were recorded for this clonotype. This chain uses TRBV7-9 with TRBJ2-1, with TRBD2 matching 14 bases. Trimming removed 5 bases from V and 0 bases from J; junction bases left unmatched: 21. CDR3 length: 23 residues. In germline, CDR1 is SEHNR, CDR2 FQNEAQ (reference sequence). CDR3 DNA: TGTGCCAGCAGCATCACCATATTCGGGACTAGCGGGAGCGTAACCCCCTCCTACAATGAGCAGTTCTTC. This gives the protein CASSITIFGTSGSVTPSYNEQFF.